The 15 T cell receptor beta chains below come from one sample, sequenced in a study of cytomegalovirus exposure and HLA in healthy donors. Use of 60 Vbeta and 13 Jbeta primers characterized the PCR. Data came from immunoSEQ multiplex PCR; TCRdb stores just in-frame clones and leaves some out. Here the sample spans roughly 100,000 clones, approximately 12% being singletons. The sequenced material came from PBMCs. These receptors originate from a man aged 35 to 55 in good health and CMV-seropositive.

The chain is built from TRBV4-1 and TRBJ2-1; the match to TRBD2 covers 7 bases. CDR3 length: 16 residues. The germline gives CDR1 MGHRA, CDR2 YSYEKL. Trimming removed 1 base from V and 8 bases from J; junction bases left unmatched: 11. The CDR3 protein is CASSQGTSGSLDEQFF. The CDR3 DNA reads TGCGCCAGCAGCCAAGGGACTAGTGGTTCTCTCGATGAGCAGTTCTTC.

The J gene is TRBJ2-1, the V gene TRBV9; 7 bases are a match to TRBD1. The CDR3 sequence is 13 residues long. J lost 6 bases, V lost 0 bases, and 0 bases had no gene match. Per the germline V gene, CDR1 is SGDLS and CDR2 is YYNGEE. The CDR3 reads CASSVEGANEQFF. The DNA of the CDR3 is TGTGCCAGCAGCGTAGAGGGGGCCAATGAGCAGTTCTTC.

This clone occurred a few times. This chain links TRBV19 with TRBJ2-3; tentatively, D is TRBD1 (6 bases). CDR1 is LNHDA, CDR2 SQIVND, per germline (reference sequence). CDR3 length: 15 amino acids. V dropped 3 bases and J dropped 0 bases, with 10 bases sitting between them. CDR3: CASSMDRSSTDTQYF. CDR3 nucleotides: TGTGCCAGTAGTATGGACAGAAGTAGCACAGATACGCAGTATTTT. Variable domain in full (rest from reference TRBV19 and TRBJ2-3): DGGITQSPKYLFRKEGQNVTLSCEQNLNHDAMYWYRQDPGQGLRLIYYSQIVNDFQKGDIAEGYSVSREKKESFPLTVTSAQKNPTAFYLCASSMDRSSTDTQYFGPGTRLTVL.

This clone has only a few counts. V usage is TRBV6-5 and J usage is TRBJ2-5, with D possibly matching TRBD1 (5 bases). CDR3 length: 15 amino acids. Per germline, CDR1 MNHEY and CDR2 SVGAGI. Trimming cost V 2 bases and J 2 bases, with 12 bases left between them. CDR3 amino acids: CASSYGQGGQETQYF. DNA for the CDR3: TGTGCCAGCAGTTACGGGCAGGGCGGACAAGAGACCCAGTACTTC.

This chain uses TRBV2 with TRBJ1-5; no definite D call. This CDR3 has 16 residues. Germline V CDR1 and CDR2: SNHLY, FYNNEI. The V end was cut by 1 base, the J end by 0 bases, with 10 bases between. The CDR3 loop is CASSEVQEYSNQPQHF. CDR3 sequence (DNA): TGTGCCAGCAGTGAAGTCCAGGAATATAGCAATCAGCCCCAGCATTTT. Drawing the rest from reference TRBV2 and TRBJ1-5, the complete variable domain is EPEVTQTPSHQVTQMGQEVILRCVPISNHLYFYWYRQILGQKVEFLVSFYNNEISEKSEIFDDQFSVERPDGSNFTLKIRSTKLEDSAMYFCASSEVQEYSNQPQHFGDGTRLSIL.

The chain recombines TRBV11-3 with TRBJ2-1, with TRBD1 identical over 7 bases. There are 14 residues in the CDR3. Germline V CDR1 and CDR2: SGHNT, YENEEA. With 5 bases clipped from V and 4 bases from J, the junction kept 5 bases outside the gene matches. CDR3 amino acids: CASSNPGQYNEQFF. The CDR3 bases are TGTGCCAGCAGCAACCCGGGACAGTACAATGAGCAGTTCTTC.

In DNA, the CDR3 is TGCAGCGTTGAAGATTTGAGAAATACTGAAGCTTTCTTT. This sequence encodes CSVEDLRNTEAFF. The chain uses TRBV29-1 and TRBJ1-1; D not certain. This CDR3 spans 13 amino acids. The germline CDR1 and CDR2 sequences are SQVTM and ANQGSEA. V was trimmed by 0 bases and J by 5 bases, leaving 10 bases between them.

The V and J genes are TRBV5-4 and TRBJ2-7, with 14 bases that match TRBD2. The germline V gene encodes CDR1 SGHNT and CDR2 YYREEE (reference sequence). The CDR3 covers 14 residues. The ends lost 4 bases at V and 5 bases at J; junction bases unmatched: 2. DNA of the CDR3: TGTGCCAGCAGCCCGGGACTAGCGGGAGACGAGCAGTACTTC. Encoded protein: CASSPGLAGDEQYF.

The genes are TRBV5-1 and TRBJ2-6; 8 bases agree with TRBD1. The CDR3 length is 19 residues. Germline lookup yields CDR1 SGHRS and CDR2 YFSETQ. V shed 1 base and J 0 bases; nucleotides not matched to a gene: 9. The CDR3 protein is CASSLLGQALSSGANVLTF. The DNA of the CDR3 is TGCGCCAGCAGCTTGCTGGGACAGGCCCTCAGCTCTGGGGCCAACGTCCTGACTTTC.

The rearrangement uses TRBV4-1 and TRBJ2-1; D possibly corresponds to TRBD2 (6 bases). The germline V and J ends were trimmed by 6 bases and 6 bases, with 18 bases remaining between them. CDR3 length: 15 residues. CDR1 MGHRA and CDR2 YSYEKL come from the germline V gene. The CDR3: CASRRVVAVPNEQFF. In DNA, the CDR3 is TGCGCCAGCAGAAGGGTGGTAGCGGTCCCCAATGAGCAGTTCTTC.

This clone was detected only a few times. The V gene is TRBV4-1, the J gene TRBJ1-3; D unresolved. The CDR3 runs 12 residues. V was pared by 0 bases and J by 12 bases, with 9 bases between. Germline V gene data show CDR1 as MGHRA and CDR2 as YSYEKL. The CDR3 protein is CASSQDLLSIYF. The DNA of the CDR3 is TGCGCCAGCAGCCAAGATCTCTTGAGCATATATTTT.

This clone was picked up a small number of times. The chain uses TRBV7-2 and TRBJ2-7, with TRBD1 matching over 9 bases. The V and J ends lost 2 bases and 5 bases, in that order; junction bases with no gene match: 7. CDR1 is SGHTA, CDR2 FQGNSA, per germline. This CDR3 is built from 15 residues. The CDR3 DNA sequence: TGTGCCAGCAGCTTAACATCGGGACAGGGCAACGAGCAGTACTTC. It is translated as CASSLTSGQGNEQYF.

CDR3 amino acids: CASSAHLGENTEAFF. CDR3 sequence (DNA): TGTGCCAGCAGCGCTCACTTAGGAGAGAACACTGAAGCTTTCTTT. This rearrangement joins TRBV9 to TRBJ1-1; D gene unclear. The CDR3 loop spans 15 amino acids. The V gene's germline CDR1 is SGDLS and CDR2 YYNGEE. V was shortened by 3 bases and J by 1 base, with 13 bases between the two germline ends.

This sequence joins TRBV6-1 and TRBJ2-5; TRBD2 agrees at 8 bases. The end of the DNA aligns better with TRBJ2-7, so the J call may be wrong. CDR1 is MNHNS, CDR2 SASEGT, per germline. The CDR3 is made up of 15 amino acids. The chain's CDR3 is CATQGGLEASYEQYF. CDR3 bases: TGTGCCACCCAAGGGGGACTAGAGGCTTCCTACGAGCAGTACTTC.

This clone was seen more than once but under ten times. The CDR3 sequence: CASSSAGDRGLGEQYF. The CDR3 DNA reads as TGCGCCAGCAGTTCTGCGGGGGACAGGGGTTTAGGAGAGCAGTACTTC. The chain employs TRBV10-1 and TRBJ2-7, with 10 bases lining up with TRBD1. There are 16 residues in the CDR3. The V and J ends lost 5 bases and 7 bases, in that order; junction bases with no gene match: 14. From germline, CDR1 is WNHNN and CDR2 SYGVQD (reference sequence).